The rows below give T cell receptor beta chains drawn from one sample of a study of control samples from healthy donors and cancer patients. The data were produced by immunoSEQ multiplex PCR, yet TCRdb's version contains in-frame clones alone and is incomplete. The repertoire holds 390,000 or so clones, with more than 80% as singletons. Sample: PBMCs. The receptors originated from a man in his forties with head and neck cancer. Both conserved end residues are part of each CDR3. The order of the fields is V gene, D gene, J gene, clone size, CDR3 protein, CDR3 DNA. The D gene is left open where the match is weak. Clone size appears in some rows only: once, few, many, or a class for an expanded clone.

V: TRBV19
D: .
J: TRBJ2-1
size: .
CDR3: CASSWGGTVNEQFF
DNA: TGTGCCAGTAGTTGGGGCGGTACGGTTAATGAGCAGTTCTTC

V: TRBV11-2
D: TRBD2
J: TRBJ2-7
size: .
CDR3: CASSWSGATPREQYF
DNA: TGTGCCAGCAGCTGGAGCGGGGCAACCCCCAGGGAGCAGTACTTC

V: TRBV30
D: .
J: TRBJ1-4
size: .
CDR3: CIADTQGVREKLFF
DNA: TGTATCGCCGACACACAGGGAGTAAGAGAAAAACTGTTTTTT

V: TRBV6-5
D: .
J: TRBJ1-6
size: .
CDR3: CASRDRDNSPLHF
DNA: TGTGCCAGCAGGGACAGAGATAATTCACCCCTCCACTTT

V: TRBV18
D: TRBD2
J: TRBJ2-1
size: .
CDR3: CASSPGTTYNEQFF
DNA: TGTGCCAGCTCCCCCGGGACTACCTACAATGAGCAGTTCTTC

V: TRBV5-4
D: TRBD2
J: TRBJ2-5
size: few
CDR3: CASSPRLAEETQYF
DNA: TGTGCCAGCAGCCCCAGACTAGCGGAGGAGACCCAGTACTTC

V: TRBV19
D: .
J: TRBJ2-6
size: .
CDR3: CASSIDSTGANVLTF
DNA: TGTGCCAGTAGTATTGACAGTACCGGGGCCAACGTCCTGACTTTC

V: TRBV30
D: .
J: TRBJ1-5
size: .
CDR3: CAWSDGGVQPQHF
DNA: TGTGCCTGGAGTGATGGGGGCGTTCAGCCCCAGCATTTT

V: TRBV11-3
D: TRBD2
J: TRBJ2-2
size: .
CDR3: CASSKGLAENTGELFF
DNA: TGTGCCAGCAGCAAAGGACTAGCAGAGAACACCGGGGAGCTGTTTTTT

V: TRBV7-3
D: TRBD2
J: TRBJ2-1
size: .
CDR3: CASSSGLAGAAYNEQFF
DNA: TGTGCCAGCAGCTCGGGACTAGCGGGAGCCGCCTACAATGAGCAGTTCTTC

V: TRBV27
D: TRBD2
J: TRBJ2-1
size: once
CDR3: CASSSGTSGDNEQFF
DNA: TGTGCCAGCAGTTCCGGGACTAGCGGAGACAATGAGCAGTTCTTC

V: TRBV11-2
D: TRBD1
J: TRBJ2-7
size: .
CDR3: CASSLSSGGYEQYF
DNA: TGTGCCAGCAGCTTAAGCTCAGGGGGATACGAGCAGTACTTC

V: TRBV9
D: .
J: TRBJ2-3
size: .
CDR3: CASSALVSSTDTQYF
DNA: TGTGCCAGCAGCGCCCTAGTCTCTAGCACAGATACGCAGTATTTT

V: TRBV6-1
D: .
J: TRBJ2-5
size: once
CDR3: CASSEAGGWQGETQYF
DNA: TGTGCCAGCAGTGAAGCTGGAGGGTGGCAGGGTGAGACCCAGTACTTC

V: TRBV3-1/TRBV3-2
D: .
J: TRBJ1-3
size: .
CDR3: CASSQNGNTIYF
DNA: TGTGCCAGCAGCCAAAACGGAAACACCATATATTTT

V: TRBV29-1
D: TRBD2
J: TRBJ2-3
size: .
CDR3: CSVVLLADTQYF
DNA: TGCAGCGTTGTGTTACTAGCGGATACGCAGTATTTT

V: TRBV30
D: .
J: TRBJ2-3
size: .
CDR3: CAWRMTDTQYF
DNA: TGTGCCTGGAGGATGACAGATACGCAGTATTTT

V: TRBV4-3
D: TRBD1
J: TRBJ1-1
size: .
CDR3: CASSQTRDRGPRGTEAFF
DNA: TGCGCCAGCAGCCAAACCCGGGACAGGGGGCCGCGGGGAACTGAAGCTTTCTTT

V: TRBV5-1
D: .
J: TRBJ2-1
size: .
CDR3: CASSLASGSPSYEQFF
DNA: TGCGCCAGCAGCTTGGCCTCAGGTAGCCCCTCGTATGAGCAGTTCTTC

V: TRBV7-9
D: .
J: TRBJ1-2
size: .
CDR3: CASSLAGTAQGYTF
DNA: TGTGCCAGCAGCTTAGCGGGAACCGCTCAGGGCTACACCTTC

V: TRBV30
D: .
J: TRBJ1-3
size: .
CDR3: CAWSGFPGPGNTIYF
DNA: TGTGCCTGGAGTGGATTTCCGGGGCCTGGAAACACCATATATTTT

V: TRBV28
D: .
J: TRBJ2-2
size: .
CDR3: CASSFRGYNTGELFF
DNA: TGTGCCAGCAGTTTTCGGGGGTATAACACCGGGGAGCTGTTTTTT

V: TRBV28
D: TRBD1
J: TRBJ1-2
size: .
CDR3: CASSERQGHGYTF
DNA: TGTGCCAGCAGTGAGAGACAGGGCCATGGCTACACCTTC

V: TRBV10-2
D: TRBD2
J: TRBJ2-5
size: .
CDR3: CASSPAGNQETQYF
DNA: TGCGCCAGCAGCCCAGCGGGGAACCAAGAGACCCAGTACTTC

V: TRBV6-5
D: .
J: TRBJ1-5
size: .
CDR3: CASVWASGNQPQHF
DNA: TGTGCCAGCGTGTGGGCGTCGGGCAATCAGCCCCAGCATTTT

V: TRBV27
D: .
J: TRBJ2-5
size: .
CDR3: CASTWGETQYF
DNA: TGTGCCAGCACGTGGGGGGAGACCCAGTACTTC

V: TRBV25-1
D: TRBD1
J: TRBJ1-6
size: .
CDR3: CASSPGGTSSYNSPLHF
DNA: TGTGCCAGCAGCCCAGGGGGTACTAGCTCCTATAATTCACCCCTCCACTTT

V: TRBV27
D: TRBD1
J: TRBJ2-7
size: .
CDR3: CASTFSGTGGAALYEQYF
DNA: TGTGCCAGCACCTTCTCCGGGACAGGGGGCGCGGCTCTATACGAGCAGTACTTC

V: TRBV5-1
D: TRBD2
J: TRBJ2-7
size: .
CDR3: CASSSGLAGGFHEQYF
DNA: TGCGCCAGCAGCTCGGGACTAGCGGGAGGGTTCCACGAGCAGTACTTC

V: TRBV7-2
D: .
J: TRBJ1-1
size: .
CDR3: CASSLVQGNTEAFF
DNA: TGTGCCAGCAGCTTAGTGCAGGGAAACACTGAAGCTTTCTTT

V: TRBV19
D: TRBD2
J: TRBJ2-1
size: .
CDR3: CASSNEREYNEQFF
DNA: TGTGCCAGTAGTAACGAGCGGGAATACAATGAGCAGTTCTTC

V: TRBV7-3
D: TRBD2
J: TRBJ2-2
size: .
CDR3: CASSSRTSGNTGELFF
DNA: TGTGCCAGCAGCTCTCGGACTAGCGGGAACACCGGGGAGCTGTTTTTT

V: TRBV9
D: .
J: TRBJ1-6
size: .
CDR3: CASSVAAWSYNSPLHF
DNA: TGTGCCAGCAGCGTAGCTGCCTGGTCCTATAATTCACCCCTCCACTTT

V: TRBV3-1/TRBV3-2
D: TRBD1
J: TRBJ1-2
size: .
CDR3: CASSQDKQGAVYGYTF
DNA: TGTGCCAGCAGCCAAGATAAGCAGGGGGCTGTCTATGGCTACACCTTC

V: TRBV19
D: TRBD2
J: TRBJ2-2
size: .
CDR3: CASTPSGGSNTGELFF
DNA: TGTGCCAGTACCCCTAGCGGGGGGTCAAACACCGGGGAGCTGTTTTTT

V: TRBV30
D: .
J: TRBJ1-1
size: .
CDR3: CAWSVGETGEAFF
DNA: TGTGCCTGGAGTGTTGGCGAGACAGGTGAAGCTTTCTTT

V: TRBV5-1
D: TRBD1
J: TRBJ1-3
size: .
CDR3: CASSLDFRGNTIYF
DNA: TGCGCCAGCAGCTTAGACTTCAGGGGGAACACCATATATTTT

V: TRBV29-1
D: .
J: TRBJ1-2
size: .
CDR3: CSDKWPAGYTF
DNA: TGCAGTGATAAGTGGCCTGCTGGCTACACCTTC

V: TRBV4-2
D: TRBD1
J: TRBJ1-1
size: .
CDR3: CASSQDPTGQRLTEAFF
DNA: TGTGCCAGCAGCCAAGACCCCACGGGACAGAGACTAACTGAAGCTTTCTTT

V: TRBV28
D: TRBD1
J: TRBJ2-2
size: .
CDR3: CASNGQGKATGELFF
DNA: TGTGCCAGCAACGGACAGGGGAAGGCGACCGGGGAGCTGTTTTTT

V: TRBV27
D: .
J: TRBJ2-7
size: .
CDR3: CASSLSITAYEQYF
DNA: TGTGCCAGCAGTTTATCGATTACTGCCTACGAGCAGTACTTC

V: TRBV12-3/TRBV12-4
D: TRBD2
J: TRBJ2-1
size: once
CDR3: CASLAEGNEQFF
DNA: TGTGCCAGCCTAGCGGAGGGCAATGAGCAGTTCTTC

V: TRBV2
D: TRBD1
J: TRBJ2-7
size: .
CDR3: CASTGQGPYEQYF
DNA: TGTGCCAGCACCGGACAGGGGCCCTACGAGCAGTACTTC

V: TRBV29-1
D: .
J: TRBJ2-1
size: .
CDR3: CSAGTGTSPWGEQFF
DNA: TGCAGCGCCGGAACGGGGACATCCCCATGGGGTGAGCAGTTCTTC

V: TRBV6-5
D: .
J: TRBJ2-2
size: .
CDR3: CASSYRGGSTGELFF
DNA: TGTGCCAGCAGTTACAGGGGCGGCAGCACCGGGGAGCTGTTTTTT

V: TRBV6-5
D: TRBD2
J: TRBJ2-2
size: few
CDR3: CASSGGYTGELFF
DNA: TGTGCCAGCAGCGGGGGGTACACCGGGGAGCTGTTTTTT

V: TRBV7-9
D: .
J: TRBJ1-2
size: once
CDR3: CASSLGLGGDGYTF
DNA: TGTGCCAGCAGCTTAGGGTTGGGGGGTGATGGCTACACCTTC

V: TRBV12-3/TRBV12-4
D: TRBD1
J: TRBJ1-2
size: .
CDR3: CASRSQGAGYTF
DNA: TGTGCCAGCAGGTCACAGGGGGCTGGCTACACCTTC

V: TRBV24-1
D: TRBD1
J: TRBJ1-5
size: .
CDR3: CATSDPGTGNQPQHF
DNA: TGTGCCACCAGTGACCCTGGGACAGGGAATCAGCCCCAGCATTTT

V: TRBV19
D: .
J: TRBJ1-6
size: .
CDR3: CASSIRQLNYNSPLHF
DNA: TGTGCCAGTAGTATCCGACAGCTCAACTATAATTCACCCCTCCACTTT

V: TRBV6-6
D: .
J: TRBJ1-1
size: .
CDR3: CASSYDPGRANTEAFF
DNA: TGTGCCAGCAGTTACGACCCCGGCAGGGCGAACACTGAAGCTTTCTTT

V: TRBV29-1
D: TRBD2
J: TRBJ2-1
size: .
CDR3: CSVERLAGTGEQFF
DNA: TGCAGCGTTGAAAGACTAGCGGGAACGGGTGAGCAGTTCTTC

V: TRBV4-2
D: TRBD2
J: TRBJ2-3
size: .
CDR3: CASSQEGTSRQYF
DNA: TGTGCCAGCAGCCAAGAAGGGACTAGCAGGCAGTATTTT